The 5 T cell receptor beta chains below were found in one sample sequenced in a study of cytomegalovirus exposure and HLA in healthy donors. The PCR made use of 60 Vbeta and 13 Jbeta primers. TCRdb's copy holds only in-frame clones and misses some; the assay was immunoSEQ multiplex PCR. The data contain 150,000 to 200,000 clones, approximately 78% of them seen just once; the ten biggest clones take up around 9.1%. The sequencing sample was made of PBMCs. These receptors originate from a male donor in good health and CMV-seropositive.

This chain uses TRBV18 with TRBJ2-5; 7 bases fit TRBD1. Looked up from germline, CDR1 is KGHSH and CDR2 is LQKENI. CDR3 length: 15 residues. V dropped 3 bases and J dropped 4; count of bases not matched to a gene: 8. The CDR3: CASSPRPGGGETQYF. The DNA for the CDR3 is TGTGCCAGCTCACCCCGGCCAGGGGGTGGAGAGACCCAGTACTTC. Using reference TRBV18 and TRBJ2-5 for the parts outside the CDR3, the full variable domain is NAGVMQNPRHLVRRRGQEARLRCSPMKGHSHVYWYRQLPEEGLKFMVYLQKENIIDESGMPKERFSAEFPKEGPSILRIQQVVRGDSAAYFCASSPRPGGGETQYFGPGTRLLVL.

The rearrangement links TRBV6-1 to TRBJ1-2; 7 positions match TRBD1. Looked up from germline, CDR1 is MNHNS and CDR2 is SASEGT. CDR3 length: 14 amino acids. After removal of 6 bases from V and 4 bases from J, the junction contained 8 bases not matched to a gene. CDR3 sequence: CASRLRQGPYGYTF. Here the CDR3 DNA reads TGTGCCAGCAGACTTCGACAGGGCCCCTATGGCTACACCTTC.

This chain joins TRBV2 and TRBJ1-3; 8 nucleotides agree with TRBD1. Germline V gene data show CDR1 as SNHLY and CDR2 as FYNNEI. This CDR3 region has 14 residues. J gave up 2 bases and V 3 bases, and 0 bases lay outside the gene matches. This chain's CDR3 is CASSEDRAGNTIYF. CDR3 sequence (DNA): TGTGCCAGCAGTGAGGACAGGGCTGGAAACACCATATATTTT. Complete variable domain (other parts from reference TRBV2 and TRBJ1-3): EPEVTQTPSHQVTQMGQEVILRCVPISNHLYFYWYRQILGQKVEFLVSFYNNEISEKSEIFDDQFSVERPDGSNFTLKIRSTKLEDSAMYFCASSEDRAGNTIYFGEGSWLTVV.

The CDR3 sequence is CSEGGDTEAFF. The DNA of the CDR3 is TGCAGTGAAGGGGGAGACACTGAAGCTTTCTTT. The chain uses TRBV20-1 and TRBJ1-1; possibly TRBD1 for D (6 bases). The germline V and J ends were trimmed by 7 bases and 3 bases, with 9 bases remaining between them. Germline assignment: CDR1 DFQATT and CDR2 SNEGSKA (reference sequence). The CDR3 is made up of 11 amino acids.

This clone has a handful of counts. The chain has TRBV5-1 and TRBJ2-3; D is possibly TRBD2 (7 bases). With 5 bases removed from V and 4 bases from J, the gap between germline ends came to 14 bases. Germline assignment: CDR1 SGHRS and CDR2 YFSETQ. The CDR3 has 14 amino acids. Here the CDR3 DNA reads TGCGCCAGCAGGAGGGGGGGCTTCGCAGATACGCAGTATTTT. It is translated as CASRRGGFADTQYF.